This T cell receptor beta chain was captured in a study of cytomegalovirus exposure and HLA in healthy donors. Study outcomes and limitations: Among TCR beta chains of equal frequency, HLA-associated ones were more clonally expanded in a later analysis. According to reports, the classifier identified cytomegalovirus status with high specificity and sensitivity.

V lost 3 bases to trimming and J lost 0 bases, with 6 bases between them. The CDR3 is made up of 14 amino acids. Germline lookup yields CDR1 LNHDA and CDR2 SQIVND (reference sequence). The PCR ran on 60 Vbeta and 13 Jbeta primers. Using immunoSEQ multiplex PCR, the repertoire was profiled, and TCRdb retains in-frame clones only, with some absent. Here the sample spans around 130,000 clones, 70% to 90% being singletons. Concerning this clone itself: Its antigen is as yet unknown.

In nominal health when sampled, donors likely had unrecorded immune exposures nonetheless. The TCR was taken from a man aged 35 to 55 in good health and CMV-seronegative. Input material: PBMCs. The chain couples TRBV19 to TRBJ1-3; no firm D call. CDR3 in DNA: TGTGCCAGTAGTATTTTCAGCTCTGGAAACACCATATATTTT. It encodes CASSIFSSGNTIYF. The full variable domain, rest sourced from reference TRBV19 and TRBJ1-3, is DGGITQSPKYLFRKEGQNVTLSCEQNLNHDAMYWYRQDPGQGLRLIYYSQIVNDFQKGDIAEGYSVSREKKESFPLTVTSAQKNPTAFYLCASSIFSSGNTIYFGEGSWLTVV.